This T cell receptor beta chain was found in a study of T-cell memory formation after mild COVID-19 (dated by TCRdb to about 2021). As for the study more broadly: TCR sequence clusters from the two donors were largely donor specific. In two donors, T-cell clones that expanded and contracted after mild COVID-19 were followed by sequencing TCRalpha and TCRbeta repertoires longitudinally. Two young, previously healthy adult volunteers made up the cohort, one male and one female.

In regard to this clonotype: Its antigen is still unknown. Per-nucleotide qualities are absent, and no much larger clonotype sits a single base away.

Ficoll-Paque density gradient centrifugation was the method used to isolate PBMCs. Reads for this sample came from an Illumina NovaSeq 6000. Using 5'RACE with constant-segment primers, TCRalpha and TCRbeta cDNA libraries were constructed, with sample barcodes and unique molecular identifiers added in the process. Trizol reagent was used to extract RNA from every sample. Libraries were amplified in two PCR steps, with a second sample barcode and Illumina TruSeq adapters added in the second step. Libraries were sequenced on an Illumina NovaSeq with 2 x 150 bp paired-end reads. In the source study's methods: With migec v1.2.7, reads were demultiplexed and then collapsed into UMI-guided consensus sequences. Using mixcr v2.1.11, UMI consensuses were aligned to TRA and TRB V and J templates and then assembled into clonotypes. Expanded or contracted clonotypes were those called significant by both edgeR and NoisET, with noise models trained on biological replicates. For edgeR calls, the cutoffs were a false discovery rate-adjusted p below 0.01 and a log2 fold-change threshold of 1. PCA with hierarchical clustering of max-normalized trajectories of the 1000 most abundant clonotypes was used as exploratory dynamics analysis. Separately sequenced CD4+ and CD8+ repertoires were used to assign the CD4 or CD8 phenotype of responding clones. TCRdb trimmed public reads at Q25 via fastp, called clones via MiXCR and kept in-frame beta chains. Rows matching on CDR3 protein sequence are summarized as one entry with the most common DNA and genes. Clone size and V and J calls follow TCRdb, not the original study. The sample data list 380,000 or so distinct CDR3 sequences, and around 15% of these were observed just once. The biggest ten clones account for 22% of the sample.

Germline trimming amounts to 4 bases on V and 2 bases on J, with 8 as the count of junction bases outside the gene matches. CDR1 and CDR2 are read off the germline V gene (reference sequence) as LGHDT and YNNKEL. Its CDR3 holds 16 amino acids, cysteine through phenylalanine. Only the CDR3 DNA stays, 48 bases, in frame from base 1. What the authors observed across the whole study: The study covered only a couple of mild cases, and larger cohorts including severe cases with pre-infection samples were considered necessary. SARS-CoV-2 specificity of the second-wave clones peaking on day 37 was not confirmed. Some responding clones were found in pre-infection memory, which suggests that pre-existing cross-reactive memory T cells took part in the SARS-CoV-2 response. Contracting CD4+ clones were located mainly in the CM and EM memory subsets, whereas CD8+ clones were found to be enriched in EMRA. Clones contracting from day 15 to 85 had balanced CD4/CD8 phenotypes, while a second wave expanding from day 15 to 37 was biased towards CD4+.

The sequence was obtained from a man aged 18 to 30 who had mild COVID-19 (a few samples of this study predate the infection). The sample titles of this study are shuffled in the database, so cell type and time point are left out; the donor was told from shared clones. The sequence links TRBV3-1 to TRBJ2-1, with 7 bases aligning to TRBD1. The sequencing sample was made of PBMCs or a T cell subset sorted from them (not recorded which). The CDR3 sequence is CASSPRGRTTYNEQFF. The DNA sequence reads TGTGCCAGCAGCCCGAGGGGGCGTACGACCTACAATGAGCAGTTCTTC.